Each of the 26 T cell receptor beta chains below was sequenced from the same sample in a study of T cells in Graves' hyperthyroidism and ophthalmopathy (dated by TCRdb to between 2018 and 2020). The library was generated by multiplex PCR. TCRdb shows the sequencer as Illumina HiSeq 2000. The TCR beta CDR3 regions were amplified from the RNA transcripts. The TCR CDR3 was subjected to a first round of RT-PCR using the HTBI primer set and the Qiagen OneStep RT-PCR kit. Using fastp at Q25 and MiXCR, TCRdb reprocessed the public reads and kept productive beta chains. Here each entry gathers all rows of one CDR3 protein and keeps the most common genes and DNA. Here the sample has roughly 350,000 distinct CDR3 sequences; about 13% occur a single time. Approximately 35% of the sample belongs to the ten largest clones. Material for sequencing was blood. The receptor source for this set is a woman aged 40 to 50 with Graves' ophthalmopathy.

The chain combines TRBV20-1 with TRBJ2-2; TRBD2 matches 7 bases. Germline CDR1 and CDR2: DFQATT and SNEGSKA (reference sequence). The J segment lost 0 bases and the V segment lost 3 bases, leaving 16 bases of the junction unmatched. The CDR3 is made up of 19 amino acids. CDR3 DNA: TGCAGTGCTAGCTCCGGGACTATTGGGAGCCCATCGAACACCGGGGAGCTGTTTTTT. Translation gives CSASSGTIGSPSNTGELFF.

This clonotype showed up many times. V and J are TRBV12-3 or TRBV12-4 and TRBJ1-4; the D gene is possibly TRBD1 (6 bases). There are 14 residues in the CDR3. V lost 2 bases and J lost 8, with 12 bases in between. The CDR3 protein is CASSLQGSGEKLFF. The CDR3, as DNA: TGTGCCAGCAGTTTACAGGGGAGTGGGGAAAAACTGTTTTTT.

This clonotype was observed at least ten times. This CDR3 is CASSSAGGIDEQFF. The DNA of the CDR3 is TGTGCCAGCAGTTCTGCGGGAGGTATCGATGAGCAGTTCTTC. V usage is TRBV12-3 or TRBV12-4 and J usage is TRBJ2-1; TRBD2 aligns across 8 bases. The V segment lost 4 bases and the J segment 8 bases; nucleotides outside the gene matches: 7. There are 14 residues in the CDR3.

This clonotype was counted ten times or more. V is TRBV29-1 and J is TRBJ2-3, with D unclear. In germline, CDR1 is SQVTM, CDR2 ANQGSEA. The CDR3 extends over 12 amino acids. The ends were cut back, 2 bases at V and 4 bases at J, with 7 bases in the middle. CDR3 nucleotides: TGCAGCGTTGAATACCTAGCAGATACGCAGTATTTT. This sequence encodes CSVEYLADTQYF.

This chain uses TRBV9 with TRBJ2-3; D unclear. CDR3 length: 17 amino acids. From germline, CDR1 is SGDLS and CDR2 YYNGEE. The ends were cut back, 3 bases at V and 2 bases at J, with 19 bases in the middle. The CDR3 region is CASSAPRTTPDTDTQYF. In nucleotides, the CDR3 is TGTGCCAGCAGCGCCCCGAGGACCACTCCAGACACAGATACGCAGTATTTT. Full variable domain (outside the CDR3, taken from reference TRBV9 and TRBJ2-3): DSGVTQTPKHLITATGQRVTLRCSPRSGDLSVYWYQQSLDQGLQFLIQYYNGEERAKGNILERFSAQQFPDLHSELNLSSLELGDSALYFCASSAPRTTPDTDTQYFGPGTRLTVL.

This clonotype was found many times. The chain is built from TRBV28 and TRBJ1-5; D perhaps matches TRBD1 (6 bases). CDR3 length equals 15 residues. Trimming removed 2 bases from V and 2 bases from J, with 10 bases in between. CDR1 MDHEN and CDR2 SYDVKM come from the germline V gene. CDR3 amino acids: CASSLGGGGNQPQHF. The CDR3 DNA follows: TGTGCCAGCAGTTTAGGGGGCGGGGGCAATCAGCCCCAGCATTTT.

At least ten counts were recorded for this clonotype. This chain joins TRBV27 and TRBJ1-2; TRBD1 matches 8 bases. Germline values: CDR1 MNHEY, CDR2 SMNVEV (reference sequence). Germline trimming cut 5 bases from V and 8 bases from J; bases unmatched to any gene: 16. The CDR3 extends over 16 amino acids. The CDR3 sequence: CASSPGQGRSSQGYTF. The DNA for the CDR3 is TGTGCCAGCAGTCCCGGACAGGGAAGGAGCTCACAGGGCTACACCTTC.

This clonotype was counted many times. The chain employs TRBV10-1 and TRBJ2-5; D ambiguous. This CDR3 is built from 14 residues. V lost 8 bases, J lost 0 bases, and 13 bases lay in between. CDR1 WNHNN and CDR2 SYGVQD come from the germline V gene (reference sequence). DNA of the CDR3: TGCGCCAGCGTGAGGAGTACCAACCAAGAGACCCAGTACTTC. Its translation is CASVRSTNQETQYF.

This clonotype has ten or more counts. The chain recombines TRBV2 with TRBJ1-3; TRBD1 agrees at 9 bases. V gave up 6 bases and J gave up 0 bases; unmatched junction bases: 0. The CDR3 loop spans 14 amino acids. The germline V gene encodes CDR1 SNHLY and CDR2 FYNNEI. In DNA, the CDR3 is TGTGCCAGCAGGACAGGGGGCTCTGGAAACACCATATATTTT. Amino acids: CASRTGGSGNTIYF.

This clonotype was recorded at least ten times. CDR3 region: CASSFGTTEETQYF. CDR3 bases: TGTGCCAGCAGCTTCGGGACTACCGAAGAGACCCAGTACTTC. The chain couples TRBV7-9 to TRBJ2-5, with 7 bases aligning to TRBD2. Germline assignment: CDR1 SEHNR and CDR2 FQNEAQ (reference sequence). The ends lost 3 bases at V and 3 bases at J; junction bases unmatched: 4. The CDR3 runs 14 residues.

This clonotype was seen many times. This sequence joins TRBV10-3 and TRBJ1-3; no firm D call. CDR1 is ENHRY, CDR2 SYGVKD, per germline. The CDR3 is 15 amino acids. Trimming left V 2 bases short and J 0 bases short, with 8 bases between. DNA of the CDR3: TGTGCCATCAGTGAGGGGGTCAGCTCTGGAAACACCATATATTTT. The encoded protein is CAISEGVSSGNTIYF.

This clonotype was recorded many times. V is TRBV29-1 and J is TRBJ2-7, with D possibly TRBD2 on 5 matching bases. V dropped 5 bases and J dropped 4 bases, with 18 bases sitting between them. This CDR3 comprises 14 residues. Germline CDR1 reads SQVTM; CDR2 reads ANQGSEA. The CDR3 DNA reads TGCAGCGTTACCCCCCTCGGGGTAGGGTACGAGCAGTACTTC. Translation: CSVTPLGVGYEQYF.

This clonotype showed up many times. The V gene is TRBV10-3, the J gene TRBJ2-5, with unresolved D. CDR3 length equals 15 residues. Trimming removed 4 bases from V and 0 bases from J, with 12 bases in between. Germline lookup yields CDR1 ENHRY and CDR2 SYGVKD. The CDR3, as DNA: TGTGCCATCAGTGGAGACCCCCCGGACCAAGAGACCCAGTACTTC. This translates into CAISGDPPDQETQYF.

The rearrangement joins TRBV19 to TRBJ2-1; no reliable D call. V shed 3 bases and J shed 6 bases, with 9 bases lying between them. CDR3 length equals 13 residues. Germline loops: CDR1 LNHDA, CDR2 SQIVND (reference sequence). The CDR3 nucleotides read TGTGCCAGTAGTATGCACGACTTCAATGAGCAGTTCTTC. Protein product: CASSMHDFNEQFF.

This clonotype has ten or more counts. The gene calls are TRBV2 and TRBJ2-5; D gene ambiguous. This CDR3 spans 14 amino acids. Germline CDR1 is SNHLY and CDR2 is FYNNEI. V was trimmed by 8 bases and J by 4 bases, leaving 17 bases between them. The chain's CDR3 is CASFSPGSVETQYF. DNA of the CDR3: TGTGCCAGCTTTTCCCCGGGCTCTGTAGAGACCCAGTACTTC. Combining the CDR3 with reference TRBV2 and TRBJ2-5 gives the whole variable domain EPEVTQTPSHQVTQMGQEVILRCVPISNHLYFYWYRQILGQKVEFLVSFYNNEISEKSEIFDDQFSVERPDGSNFTLKIRSTKLEDSAMYFCASFSPGSVETQYFGPGTRLLVL.

This clonotype was detected ten times or more. This chain connects TRBV11-2 to TRBJ2-1; 10 nucleotides match TRBD2. Germline V gene data show CDR1 as SGHAT and CDR2 as FQNNGV. Losses at the gene ends were 7 bases for V and 8 bases for J; bases not matched to a gene: 8. The CDR3 consists of 14 residues. The DNA of the CDR3 is TGTGCCAGCACACAACTAGCGGGACGCGATGAGCAGTTCTTC. It yields the protein CASTQLAGRDEQFF.

This clonotype was counted between two and nine times. The chain is built from TRBV5-8 and TRBJ2-1; D tentatively fits TRBD1 or TRBD2 (5 bases each). Trimming took off 4 bases at V and 3 bases at J, with 14 bases between the two ends. Germline loops: CDR1 SGHTS, CDR2 YDEGEE. The CDR3 length is 15 residues. The CDR3 DNA reads TGTGCCAGCAGCGGGGACGGTAGAATCTACAATGAGCAGTTCTTC. It specifies CASSGDGRIYNEQFF.

This clonotype was seen a handful of times. The gene calls are TRBV25-1 and TRBJ2-4; D possibly corresponds to TRBD2 (6 bases). This CDR3 comprises 11 residues. Germline values: CDR1 MGHDK, CDR2 SYGVNS. Trimming removed 8 bases from V and 11 bases from J, with 13 bases in between. The CDR3 reads CASGTGGFQYF. CDR3 sequence (DNA): TGTGCCAGCGGGACCGGGGGATTTCAGTACTTC.

This clonotype has at least ten counts. The chain couples TRBV6-1 to TRBJ1-5; TRBD1 matches 8 bases. The CDR3 covers 14 residues. Germline assignment: CDR1 MNHNS and CDR2 SASEGT. V gave up 7 bases and J gave up 2 bases; unmatched junction bases: 4. CDR3 sequence: CASTGQGGNQPQHF. In DNA form, the CDR3 reads TGTGCCAGCACCGGACAGGGCGGCAATCAGCCCCAGCATTTT.

In its sample, this clonotype was seen many times. The chain recombines TRBV5-1 with TRBJ2-7; a possible D gene is TRBD1 (5 bases). V dropped 4 bases and J dropped 3 bases, with 8 bases sitting between them. The CDR3 loop spans 12 amino acids. From germline, CDR1 is SGHRS and CDR2 YFSETQ. This chain's CDR3 is CASSPDNYEQYF. CDR3 nucleotides: TGCGCCAGCAGCCCGGACAACTACGAGCAGTACTTC.

This chain links TRBV27 with TRBJ2-1; 9 bases are a match to TRBD2. The CDR3 loop spans 15 amino acids. The germline CDR1 and CDR2 sequences are MNHEY and SMNVEV (reference sequence). V shed 6 bases and J 8 bases; nucleotides not matched to a gene: 11. The CDR3 sequence: CASSLSAGGPDEQFF. CDR3 bases: TGTGCCAGCAGCCTCTCGGCGGGGGGGCCTGATGAGCAGTTCTTC.

This clonotype was counted at least ten times. The rearrangement links TRBV29-1 to TRBJ2-5; 7 bases match TRBD1. CDR1 SQVTM and CDR2 ANQGSEA come from the germline V gene. Trimming removed 4 bases from V and 4 bases from J; junction bases left unmatched: 6. The CDR3 sequence is 13 residues long. This CDR3 is CSVAGTAGETQYF. CDR3 DNA sequence: TGCAGCGTTGCCGGGACAGCAGGAGAGACCCAGTACTTC. Complete variable domain (other parts from reference TRBV29-1 and TRBJ2-5): SAVISQKPSRDICQRGTSLTIQCQVDSQVTMMFWYRQQPGQSLTLIATANQGSEATYESGFVIDKFPISRPNLTFSTLTVSNMSPEDSSIYLCSVAGTAGETQYFGPGTRLLVL.

This clonotype has a count of ten or more. This chain links TRBV6-1 with TRBJ1-5; TRBD1 matches 7 bases. The CDR3 spans 13 residues. After removal of 6 bases from V and 4 bases from J, the junction contained 3 bases not matched to a gene. Germline loops: CDR1 MNHNS, CDR2 SASEGT. The CDR3 reads CASSADRNQPQHF. The CDR3 nucleotides read TGTGCCAGCAGCGCGGACAGGAATCAGCCCCAGCATTTT.

The table lists this clonotype with a few counts. The rearrangement uses TRBV11-2 and TRBJ2-7; 10 nucleotides align to TRBD2. In germline, CDR1 is SGHAT, CDR2 FQNNGV. The V gene end was trimmed by 5 bases and the J gene end by 4 bases; junction bases not matched to a gene: 14. There are 17 residues in the CDR3. The CDR3 here is CASSRTSGAVSHYEQYF. Here the CDR3 DNA reads TGTGCCAGCAGCAGAACTAGCGGGGCGGTTTCGCATTACGAGCAGTACTTC.

The chain has TRBV20-1 and TRBJ2-2, with 7 bases identical to TRBD2. Per germline, CDR1 DFQATT and CDR2 SNEGSKA (reference sequence). The CDR3 extends over 14 amino acids. The ends lost 3 bases at V and 7 bases at J; junction bases unmatched: 8. The CDR3 DNA reads as TGCAGTGCTAGTGACGGGGGGATTGACGGGGAGCTGTTTTTT. It codes for CSASDGGIDGELFF.

V gene TRBV20-1 combines with J gene TRBJ1-4; D is unclear. Trimming took off 0 bases at V and 4 bases at J, with 18 bases between the two ends. The CDR3 loop spans 17 amino acids. The germline gives CDR1 DFQATT, CDR2 SNEGSKA (reference sequence). CDR3 sequence reads: CSARDAKSPRINEKLFF. DNA of the CDR3: TGCAGTGCTAGAGACGCCAAGTCCCCACGCATTAATGAAAAACTGTTTTTT.